The following is a T cell receptor (beta chain) sequence with its context. What it recognizes is unknown. Assay used: immunoSEQ multiplex PCR; TCRdb lists only in-frame clones, some missing. The table includes 1 million to 1.2 million clones, approximately 77% detected once. The CDR3 spans 15 residues. The V segment lost 4 bases and the J segment 4 bases; nucleotides outside the gene matches: 5. Germline CDR1 is SGHNT and CDR2 is YENEEA. The data originate from a study of shared clonotypes between healthy human individuals. Findings and limits, study-wide: A few donors held approximately 4.6% of naive CD4 clonotypes in common.

Researchers partitioned CD4+ cells into CD45RA+ naive and CD45RA-negative memory subsets. The TCR was taken from a man in his late teens or twenties in good health. Some clones in this sample may be carry-over from other donors' samples. Sequencing used memory CD4+ T cells from PBMCs. Documented subset: CD45RA-negative fraction. The rearrangement uses TRBV11-3 and TRBJ2-2, with TRBD1 identical over 8 bases. CDR3 protein: CASSSGQGSTGELFF. The CDR3 nucleotides are TGTGCCAGCAGCTCAGGACAGGGTAGCACCGGGGAGCTGTTTTTT.